These 6 T cell receptor beta chains came from one sample sequenced in a study of STAT3 mutations in large granular lymphocyte leukemia. Study-level results: Every T-LGLL patient had at least one immunodominant TCRbeta clonotype.

Assay: immunoSEQ multiplex PCR; the TCRdb copy retains only in-frame clones and omits some. Among about 4,400 clones listed, 82% were seen once. No cognate antigen is known for these TCRs. Material: peripheral blood mononuclear cells. The receptors stem from a man in his forties with T-cell large granular lymphocyte leukemia. Some clones in this sample may be carry-over from other donors' samples.

The J gene is TRBJ1-1, the V gene TRBV7-2; D ambiguous. Germline V gives CDR1 SGHTA, CDR2 FQGNSA. With 1 base removed from V and 13 bases from J, the gap between germline ends came to 16 bases. This CDR3 spans 13 amino acids. The CDR3 loop is CASSLVPTGISFF. The CDR3 nucleotides are TGTGCCAGCAGCTTAGTCCCCACCGGAATCAGTTTCTTT.

The J gene is TRBJ2-5, the V gene TRBV11-3, with D unclear. Per germline, CDR1 SGHNT and CDR2 YENEEA. The CDR3 extends over 13 amino acids. V lost 2 bases and J lost 0, with 4 bases in between. CDR3 in DNA: TGTGCCAGCAGCTTAAACCACCAAGAGACCCAGTACTTC. Its protein product is CASSLNHQETQYF.

The gene calls are TRBV7-9 and TRBJ1-1; tentative D call: TRBD1 (5 bases). The CDR3 is made up of 15 amino acids. Germline assignment: CDR1 SEHNR and CDR2 FQNEAQ (reference sequence). V lost 4 bases and J lost 4, with 16 bases in between. CDR3 region: CASSSTNRLFTEAFF. Written as DNA, the CDR3 is TGTGCCAGCAGCTCAACCAACAGGCTTTTCACTGAAGCTTTCTTT.

The rearrangement uses TRBV4-1 and TRBJ1-2, with a possible D match to TRBD1 (5 bases). With 3 bases removed from V and 0 bases from J, the gap between germline ends came to 8 bases. CDR3 length: 14 amino acids. Germline V lookup: CDR1 MGHRA, CDR2 YSYEKL. CDR3 nucleotide sequence: TGCGCCAGCAGCCACCAGACAGCTAACTATGGCTACACCTTC. Residues: CASSHQTANYGYTF.

This chain connects TRBV28 to TRBJ1-3; TRBD1 might be the D (6 bases). This CDR3 is 16 amino acids long. Trimming shortened V by 7 bases and J by 0 bases, and 16 bases separated the two germline ends. Germline assignment: CDR1 MDHEN and CDR2 SYDVKM. For the CDR3, the DNA is TGTGCCAGCACCGGGGGGGCGAAGCTCTCTGGAAACACCATATATTTT. This encodes CASTGGAKLSGNTIYF.

V and J are TRBV5-1 and TRBJ1-1; D is perhaps TRBD1 (5 bases). The CDR3 sequence is 15 residues long. The germline V and J ends were trimmed by 0 bases and 1 base, with 10 bases remaining between them. CDR1 and CDR2 (germline): SGHRS, YFSETQ. CDR3 protein: CASSLVKGRNTEAFF. The CDR3 DNA reads as TGCGCCAGCAGCTTGGTCAAGGGGAGGAACACTGAAGCTTTCTTT.